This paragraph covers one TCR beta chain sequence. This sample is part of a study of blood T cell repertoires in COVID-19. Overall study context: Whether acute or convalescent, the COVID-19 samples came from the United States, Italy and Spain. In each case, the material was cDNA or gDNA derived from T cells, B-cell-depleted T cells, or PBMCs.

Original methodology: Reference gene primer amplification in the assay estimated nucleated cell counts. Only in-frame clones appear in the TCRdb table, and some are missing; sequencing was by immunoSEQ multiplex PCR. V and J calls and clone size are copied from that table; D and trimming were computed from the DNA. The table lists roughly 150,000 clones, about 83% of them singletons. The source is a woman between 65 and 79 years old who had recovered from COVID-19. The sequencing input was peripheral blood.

Here the CDR3 DNA reads TGTGCCAGTAGTGGTACAGGGGTGGATCAGCCCCAGCATTTT. This encodes CASSGTGVDQPQHF. This chain joins TRBV19 and TRBJ1-5; 7 nucleotides agree with TRBD1. V was clipped by 5 bases and J by 5 bases; unmatched bases: 6. This CDR3 region has 14 residues. The germline V gene has CDR1 LNHDA and CDR2 SQIVND (reference sequence).